The 2 T cell receptor beta chains given below trace back to one sample, sequenced in a study of PD-1 blockade in classical Hodgkin lymphoma (TCRdb year 2020). The method was the immunoSEQ multiplex PCR assay. Entries here come from immuneACCESS through TCRdb and include only in-frame sequences with V and J called. Some clones fail to appear in such tables; in the studies checked, an unresolved V gene covers under half of the shortfall, and the cause of the remainder is unknown. This sample has 8,000 to 9,000 clones in its table, and 65% to 85% of those were observed once. Together, the top ten hold roughly 12% of the sample. The sample's time point label, decoded: cycle 1 day 1 (C1D1), immediately before nivolumab initiation. Every trial patient had relapsed after autologous stem cell transplantation, and cohorts A, B and C differed in prior brentuximab vedotin exposure. Magnetic negative selection with a Miltenyi CD4+ T cell isolation kit was used to purify CD4+ T cells from thawed PBMCs.

The sequencing here drew on CD4+ T cells from blood, taken at baseline. The receptors here all came from a human donor with classical Hodgkin lymphoma.

This chain links TRBV28 with TRBJ2-5; TRBD2 is a possible D gene (6 bases). The CDR3 runs 17 residues. Trimming removed 7 bases from V and 7 bases from J, with 28 bases in between. The germline gives CDR1 MDHEN, CDR2 SYDVKM. Here the CDR3 DNA reads TGTGCCAGCACCCCCCTATCCCCCGGCTCGGGGGTAGGGACCCAGTACTTC. Residues: CASTPLSPGSGVGTQYF.

This chain links TRBV19 with TRBJ2-7, with D tentatively TRBD2 (6 bases). V lost 2 bases and J 3 bases, leaving 17 bases between the germline ends. The germline V gene has CDR1 LNHDA and CDR2 SQIVND (reference sequence). This CDR3 comprises 16 residues. In DNA form, the CDR3 reads TGTGCCAGTAGTATAATGCTCGGACTGGGGGGCTACGAGCAGTACTTC. Translating it yields CASSIMLGLGGYEQYF.